This TCR beta chain was sequenced during a study of PD-1 blockade in classical Hodgkin lymphoma. Sample time point: cycle 4 day 1 (C4D1), after five to seven weeks of nivolumab. Every patient relapsed after autologous stem cell transplantation, and brentuximab vedotin exposure varied. Profiled with immunoSEQ multiplex PCR; TCRdb holds only in-frame clones, not every one. Found here are tens of thousands of clones, around 80% of them singletons; the top ten hold 8% to 9.5%. The CDR3 length is 16 residues. Germline values: CDR1 SEHNR, CDR2 FQNEAQ (reference sequence). The V and J ends lost 4 bases and 1 base respectively, with 16 bases between them.

The sequence was collected from a human donor with classical Hodgkin lymphoma. The V call is TRBV7-9, the J call TRBJ1-1; D call uncertain. Specimen: peripheral blood mononuclear cells (PBMCs), collected before the fourth cycle of nivolumab. CDR3 sequence reads: CASSSPARPTNTEAFF. CDR3 bases: TGTGCCAGCAGCTCACCGGCCCGCCCCACGAACACTGAAGCTTTCTTT.